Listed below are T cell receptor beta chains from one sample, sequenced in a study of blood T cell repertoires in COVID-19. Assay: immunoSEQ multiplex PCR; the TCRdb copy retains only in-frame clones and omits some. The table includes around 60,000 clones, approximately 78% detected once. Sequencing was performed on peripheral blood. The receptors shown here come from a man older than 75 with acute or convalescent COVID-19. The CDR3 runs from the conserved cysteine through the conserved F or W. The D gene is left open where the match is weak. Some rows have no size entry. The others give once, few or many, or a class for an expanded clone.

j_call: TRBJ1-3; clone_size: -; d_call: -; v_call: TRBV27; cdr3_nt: TGTGCCAGCAGTTTAACCGGGGCTGGAAACACCATATATTTT; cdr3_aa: CASSLTGAGNTIYF
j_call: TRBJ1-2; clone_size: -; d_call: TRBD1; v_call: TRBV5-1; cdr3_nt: TGCGCCAGCAGCCAAAGGACAGGGCAATCCTTAGCTAACTATGGCTACACCTTC; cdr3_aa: CASSQRTGQSLANYGYTF
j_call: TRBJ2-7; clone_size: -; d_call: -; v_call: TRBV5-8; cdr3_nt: TGTGCCAGCAGCGGGACTGGAACCTACGAGCAGTACTTC; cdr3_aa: CASSGTGTYEQYF
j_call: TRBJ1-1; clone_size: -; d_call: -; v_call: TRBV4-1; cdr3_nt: TGCGCCAGCAGCCAAGGCAGACTCAGAATGAACACTGAAGCTTTCTTT; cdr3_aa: CASSQGRLRMNTEAFF
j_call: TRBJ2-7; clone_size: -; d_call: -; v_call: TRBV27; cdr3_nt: TGTGCCAGCGGGCTATTCTACGAGCAGTACTTC; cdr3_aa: CASGLFYEQYF
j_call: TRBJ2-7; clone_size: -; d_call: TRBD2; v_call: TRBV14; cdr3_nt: TGTGCCAGCAGCCAATGGACTAGCGTCTCCTACGAGCAGTACTTC; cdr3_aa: CASSQWTSVSYEQYF
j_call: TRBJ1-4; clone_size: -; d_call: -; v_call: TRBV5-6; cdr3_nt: TGTGCCAGCAGCTTAAGAGGGTATAATGAAAAACTGTTTTTT; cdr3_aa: CASSLRGYNEKLFF
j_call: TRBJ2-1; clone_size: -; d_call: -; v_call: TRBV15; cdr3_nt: TGTGCCACCAGCAGAGATCTAGGGGGCAATGAGCAGTTCTTC; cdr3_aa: CATSRDLGGNEQFF
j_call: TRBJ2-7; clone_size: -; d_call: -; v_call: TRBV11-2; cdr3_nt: TGTGCCAGCAGCTTACGGGCACGGGGAGACGAGCAGTACTTC; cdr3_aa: CASSLRARGDEQYF
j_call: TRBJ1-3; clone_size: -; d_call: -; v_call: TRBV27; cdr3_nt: TGTGCCAGCAGTTTTACGGCGCGGGGTGGGGTCGGAAACACCATATATTTT; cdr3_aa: CASSFTARGGVGNTIYF
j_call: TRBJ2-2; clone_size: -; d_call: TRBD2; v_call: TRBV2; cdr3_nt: TGTGCCAGCAAGGGACTAGTCGGCACCGGGGAGCTGTTTTTT; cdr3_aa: CASKGLVGTGELFF
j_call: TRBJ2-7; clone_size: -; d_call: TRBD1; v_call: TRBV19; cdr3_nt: TGTGCCAGTAGTATGAGACAGGGGGACACCTACGAGCAGTACTTC; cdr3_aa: CASSMRQGDTYEQYF
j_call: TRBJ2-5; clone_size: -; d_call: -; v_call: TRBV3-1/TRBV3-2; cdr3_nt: TGTGCCAGCAGCCAAGATGGGCTTTACCAAGAGACCCAGTACTTC; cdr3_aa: CASSQDGLYQETQYF
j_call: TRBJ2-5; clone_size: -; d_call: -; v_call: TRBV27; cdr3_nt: TGTGCCAGCAGTCTACGATTGCGGGAGACCCAGTACTTC; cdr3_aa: CASSLRLRETQYF
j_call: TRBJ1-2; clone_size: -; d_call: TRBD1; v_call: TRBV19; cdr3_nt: TGTGCCAGTAGCCGAGACAGGGGGGGCGGCTACACCTTC; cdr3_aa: CASSRDRGGGYTF
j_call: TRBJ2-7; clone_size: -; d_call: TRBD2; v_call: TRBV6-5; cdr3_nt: TGTGCCAGCAGTTACTTCGGGGGGGCGCGATACGAGCAGTACTTC; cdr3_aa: CASSYFGGARYEQYF
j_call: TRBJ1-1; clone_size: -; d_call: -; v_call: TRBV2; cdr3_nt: TGTGCCAGCAGTGAAGGACAGCGGAACACTGAAGCTTTCTTT; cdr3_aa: CASSEGQRNTEAFF
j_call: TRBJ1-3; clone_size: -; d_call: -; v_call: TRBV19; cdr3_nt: TGTGCCAGTAGTCCCTCCTCTGGAAACACCATATATTTT; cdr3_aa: CASSPSSGNTIYF
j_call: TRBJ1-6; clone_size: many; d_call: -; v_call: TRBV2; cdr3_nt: TGTGCCAGCAGCCAGGGGAATTCACCCCTCCACTTT; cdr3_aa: CASSQGNSPLHF
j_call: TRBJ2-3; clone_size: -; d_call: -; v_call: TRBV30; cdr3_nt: TGTGCCTGGACCCGTCCCCCGCGGGCAGATACGCAGTATTTT; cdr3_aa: CAWTRPPRADTQYF
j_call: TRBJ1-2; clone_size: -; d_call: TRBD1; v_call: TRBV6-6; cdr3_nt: TGTGCCAGCAGCGAAGGGACAGGCTATGGCTACACCTTC; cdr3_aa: CASSEGTGYGYTF
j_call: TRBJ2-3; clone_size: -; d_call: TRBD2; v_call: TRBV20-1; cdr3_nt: TGCAGTGCTAGTAGACGCAGCGTAGCGGGGGCCCTTGGGACAGATACGCAGTATTTT; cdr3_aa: CSASRRSVAGALGTDTQYF
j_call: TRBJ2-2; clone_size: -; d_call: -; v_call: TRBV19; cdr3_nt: TGTGCCAGTAGCGCCCTGAGGGGGGAGCTGTTTTTT; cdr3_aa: CASSALRGELFF
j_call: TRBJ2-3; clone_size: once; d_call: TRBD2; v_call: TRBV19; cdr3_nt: TGTGCCAGTAGTTCGAGTATATCGGGGGGGGAAACAGATACGCAGTATTTT; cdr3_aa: CASSSSISGGETDTQYF
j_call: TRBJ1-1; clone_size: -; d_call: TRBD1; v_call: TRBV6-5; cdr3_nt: TGTGCCAGCAGCGTTCAGGGGGTGGGCACTGAAGCTTTCTTT; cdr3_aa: CASSVQGVGTEAFF
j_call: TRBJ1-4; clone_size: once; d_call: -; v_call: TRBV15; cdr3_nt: TGTGCCACTTACGACAGCTCTAATGAAAAACTGTTTTTT; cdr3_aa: CATYDSSNEKLFF
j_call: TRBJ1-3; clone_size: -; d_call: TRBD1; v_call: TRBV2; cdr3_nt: TGTGCCAGCAGTCGTGGGACAGGGTCCGGAAACACCATATATTTT; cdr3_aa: CASSRGTGSGNTIYF
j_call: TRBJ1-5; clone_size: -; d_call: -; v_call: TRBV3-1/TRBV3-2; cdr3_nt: TGTGCCAGCAGCCAGGACATTAGCAATCAGCCCCAGCATTTT; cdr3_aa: CASSQDISNQPQHF
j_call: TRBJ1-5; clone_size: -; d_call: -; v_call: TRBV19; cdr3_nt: TGTGCCAGTAGTAAGGGGGATTCCAGCCCACGGACCCAGCATTTT; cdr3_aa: CASSKGDSSPRTQHF
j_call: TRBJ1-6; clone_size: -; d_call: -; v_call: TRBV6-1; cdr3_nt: TGTGCCAGCAGTGTTGATTCGACGGGCTATAATTCACCCCTCCACTTT; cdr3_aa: CASSVDSTGYNSPLHF
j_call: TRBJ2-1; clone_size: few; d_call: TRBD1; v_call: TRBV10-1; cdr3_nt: TGCGCCAGCAGTAAGTGGGACAGGGGCGACAGGAATGAGCAGTTCTTC; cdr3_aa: CASSKWDRGDRNEQFF
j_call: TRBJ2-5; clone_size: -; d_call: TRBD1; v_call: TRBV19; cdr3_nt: TGTGCCAGTAGTCCGACAGGGGTAGATAGAGAGACCCAGTACTTC; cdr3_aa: CASSPTGVDRETQYF
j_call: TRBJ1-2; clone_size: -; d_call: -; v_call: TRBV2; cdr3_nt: TGTGCCAGCAGAAAGGACAGAAACTATGGCTACACCTTC; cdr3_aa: CASRKDRNYGYTF
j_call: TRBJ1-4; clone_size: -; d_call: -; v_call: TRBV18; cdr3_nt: TGTGCCAGCTCACTTGGACAGAAACATAATGAAAAACTGTTTTTT; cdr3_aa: CASSLGQKHNEKLFF
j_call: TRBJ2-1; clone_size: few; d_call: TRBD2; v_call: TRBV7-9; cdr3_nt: TGTGCCAGCAGCCGCCCAGCGGGGGGCTACAATGAGCAGTTCTTC; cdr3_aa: CASSRPAGGYNEQFF
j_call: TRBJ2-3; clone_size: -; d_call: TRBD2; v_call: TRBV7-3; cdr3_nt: TGTGCCAGCAGCGACGGACTAGGGACCGATACGCAGTATTTT; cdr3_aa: CASSDGLGTDTQYF
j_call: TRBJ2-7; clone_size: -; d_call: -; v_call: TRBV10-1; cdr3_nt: TGCGCCAGCAGTGAGGGAGGGATCGACGAGCAGTACTTC; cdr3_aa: CASSEGGIDEQYF
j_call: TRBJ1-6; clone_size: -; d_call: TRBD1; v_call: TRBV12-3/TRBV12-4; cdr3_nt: TGTGCCAGCAGTGGGACAGTACCACCCCTCCACTTT; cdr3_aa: CASSGTVPPLHF
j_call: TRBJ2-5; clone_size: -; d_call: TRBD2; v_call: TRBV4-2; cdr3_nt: TGTGCCAGCAGTCCCGGGACTAGCGGACAAGAGACCCAGTACTTC; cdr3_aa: CASSPGTSGQETQYF
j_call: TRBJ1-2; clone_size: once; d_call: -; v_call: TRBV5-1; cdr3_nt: TGCGCCAGCAGCTTTCGCAGGGGATCTGGCTACACCTTC; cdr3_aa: CASSFRRGSGYTF